This entry lists 30 T cell receptor beta chains sequenced from one sample in a study of cytomegalovirus exposure and HLA in healthy donors. Researchers ran the PCR with 60 Vbeta and 13 Jbeta primers. The table came from immunoSEQ multiplex PCR; TCRdb's copy has only in-frame clones and leaves some out. The sample lists about 150,000 clones; approximately 76% were seen once. What was sequenced was PBMCs. The receptors derive from a woman between 18 and 30 years old in good health and CMV-seropositive.

The chain carries TRBV4-3 and TRBJ1-2; TRBD1 is a possible D gene (6 bases). The CDR3 runs to 14 residues. The V gene lost 0 bases and the J gene lost 9 bases, with 14 bases spanning the gap. Germline loops: CDR1 LGHNA, CDR2 YSLEER. The CDR3 DNA reads TGCGCCAGCAGCCAAGATTTAGGGGGAGAGAGCTACACCTTC. It translates to CASSQDLGGESYTF.

The sample holds a few counts of this clone. The gene calls are TRBV19 and TRBJ1-1, with D maybe TRBD1 (6 bases). The germline V gene encodes CDR1 LNHDA and CDR2 SQIVND (reference sequence). This CDR3 has 14 amino acids. V was pared by 6 bases and J by 2 bases, with 13 bases between. Written as DNA, the CDR3 is TGTGCCAGTAGCATCCTACAGGGTAACACTGAAGCTTTCTTT. Encoded protein: CASSILQGNTEAFF.

With regard to this clone: Additional DNA sequences in this sample encode the identical CDR3. The chain uses TRBV30 and TRBJ1-1; 9 nucleotides align to TRBD1. CDR1 and CDR2 (germline): GTSNPN, SVGIG (reference sequence). The CDR3 consists of 15 residues. After removal of 2 bases from V and 4 bases from J, the junction contained 8 bases not matched to a gene. CDR3 loop: CAWSPPGQGLTEAFF. CDR3 sequence (DNA): TGTGCCTGGAGTCCCCCGGGACAGGGACTCACTGAAGCTTTCTTT.

The chain employs TRBV4-1 and TRBJ2-5; tentative D call: TRBD1 (6 bases). The DNA end favors TRBJ2-7, so the J call may be wrong. Germline V lookup: CDR1 MGHRA, CDR2 YSYEKL. The CDR3 spans 14 residues. In nucleotides, the CDR3 is TGCGCCAGCAGCCAACACGCAGGGGCCTACGAGCAGTACTTC. Translated: CASSQHAGAYEQYF.

With respect to this clone: This specimen includes other DNA sequences encoding the same CDR3. The J gene is TRBJ1-1, the V gene TRBV28; D gene ambiguous. This CDR3 is 13 amino acids long. The germline V gene encodes CDR1 MDHEN and CDR2 SYDVKM. V was trimmed by 5 bases and J by 6 bases, leaving 13 bases between them. For the CDR3, the DNA is TGTGCCAGCAGTGGAAACCCCGGGGCTGAAGCTTTCTTT. This gives the protein CASSGNPGAEAFF.

This clone showed up just a few times. The J gene is TRBJ2-2, the V gene TRBV4-2; 10 bases line up with TRBD1. Germline V CDR1 and CDR2: LGHNA, YNFKEQ. J was trimmed by 4 bases and V by 4 bases; bases with no gene match: 9. The CDR3 has 17 amino acids. CDR3 amino acids: CASSRGTGAPFTGELFF. The CDR3 DNA is TGTGCCAGCAGCCGCGGGACAGGGGCGCCATTCACCGGGGAGCTGTTTTTT.

V gene TRBV7-8 combines with J gene TRBJ2-7, with 8 bases identical to TRBD1. With 3 bases clipped from V and 3 bases from J, the junction kept 1 base outside the gene matches. Germline CDR1 and CDR2: SGHVS and FQNEAQ. CDR3 length: 13 residues. The CDR3 is CASSFGQGYEQYF. In nucleotides, the CDR3 is TGTGCCAGCAGCTTTGGACAGGGCTACGAGCAGTACTTC.

This chain links TRBV5-5 with TRBJ2-7; 9 bases match TRBD2. Per the germline V gene, CDR1 is SGHKS and CDR2 is YYEKEE (reference sequence). V trimming: 4 bases; J trimming: 7 bases; junction bases outside the gene matches: 15. This CDR3 has 16 residues. The CDR3 coding sequence is TGTGCCAGCAGCCGACTAGCGGAAACCCATGAGGGGGAGCAGTACTTC. Encoded protein: CASSRLAETHEGEQYF.

The chain uses TRBV30 and TRBJ1-3; perhaps TRBD1 as D (6 bases). Per the germline V gene, CDR1 is GTSNPN and CDR2 is SVGIG (reference sequence). The CDR3 totals 15 residues. V was shortened by 1 base and J by 0 bases, with 10 bases between the two germline ends. The CDR3 DNA follows: TGTGCCTGGAGTGCGACAGGCGGCTCTGGAAACACCATATATTTT. It specifies CAWSATGGSGNTIYF.

With respect to this clone: This sample includes further DNA sequences coding for the same CDR3. The gene calls are TRBV18 and TRBJ1-1; D call uncertain. Germline CDR1 KGHSH, CDR2 LQKENI. V gave up 3 bases and J gave up 0 bases, with 5 bases separating them. CDR3 length: 13 amino acids. CDR3 protein: CASSPTVNTEAFF. The CDR3 DNA sequence: TGTGCCAGCTCACCCACAGTGAACACTGAAGCTTTCTTT.

This clone was found a few times. The J gene is TRBJ2-5, the V gene TRBV14; 13 positions agree with TRBD2. Per the germline V gene, CDR1 is SGHDN and CDR2 is FVKESK. Germline trimming cut 5 bases from V and 2 bases from J; bases unmatched to any gene: 5. The CDR3 has 16 residues. The CDR3 DNA follows: TGTGCCAGCAGCTACTGGACTAGCGGGGGTCAAGAGACCCAGTACTTC. Translated: CASSYWTSGGQETQYF.

The chain is built from TRBV19 and TRBJ2-1, with D tentatively TRBD1 (6 bases). The CDR3 runs 15 residues. Germline V gene lookup returns CDR1 LNHDA and CDR2 SQIVND (reference sequence). The ends were cut back, 3 bases at V and 7 bases at J, with 16 bases in the middle. The DNA for the CDR3 is TGTGCCAGTAGTATTCTAGGACAGAAGTATAATGAGCAGTTCTTC. This encodes CASSILGQKYNEQFF.

V gene TRBV27 combines with J gene TRBJ1-1, with D unresolved. V was shortened by 2 bases and J by 1 base, with 8 bases between the two germline ends. The germline gives CDR1 MNHEY, CDR2 SMNVEV (reference sequence). The CDR3 spans 14 residues. The CDR3 loop reads CASSLKDSNTEAFF. The CDR3 DNA is TGTGCCAGCAGTTTAAAGGACTCGAACACTGAAGCTTTCTTT.

This sequence joins TRBV5-6 and TRBJ2-1; TRBD1 matches 9 bases. Looked up from germline, CDR1 is SGHDT and CDR2 is YYEEEE. The CDR3 runs 15 residues. Trimming took 5 bases from V and 3 from J; bases not matched to a gene: 6. The CDR3 loop reads CASSQPGQGYNEQFF. CDR3 nucleotides: TGTGCCAGCAGTCAACCGGGACAGGGCTACAATGAGCAGTTCTTC. Full variable domain (remainder filled in from reference TRBV5-6 and TRBJ2-1): DAGVTQSPTHLIKTRGQQVTLRCSPKSGHDTVSWYQQALGQGPQFIFQYYEEEERQRGNFPDRFSGHQFPNYSSELNVNALLLGDSALYLCASSQPGQGYNEQFFGPGTRLTVL.

This chain connects TRBV6-6 to TRBJ1-5; D possibly corresponds to TRBD1 (5 bases). Deletions cut 5 bases from V and 2 bases from J, with 10 bases between. Looked up from germline, CDR1 is MNHNY and CDR2 is SVGAGI (reference sequence). This CDR3 comprises 14 residues. The CDR3: CASSAPGGNQPQHF. The CDR3 bases are TGTGCCAGCAGTGCTCCGGGGGGCAATCAGCCCCAGCATTTT.

The V gene is TRBV19, the J gene TRBJ2-3; 8 bases line up with TRBD1. V lost 3 bases, J lost 3 bases, and 2 bases stayed unmatched. Germline lookup yields CDR1 LNHDA and CDR2 SQIVND (reference sequence). The CDR3 is made up of 14 amino acids. The CDR3 region is CASSMGQATDTQYF. The CDR3 DNA is TGTGCCAGTAGTATGGGACAGGCGACAGATACGCAGTATTTT. Full variable domain (rest looked up from reference TRBV19 and TRBJ2-3): DGGITQSPKYLFRKEGQNVTLSCEQNLNHDAMYWYRQDPGQGLRLIYYSQIVNDFQKGDIAEGYSVSREKKESFPLTVTSAQKNPTAFYLCASSMGQATDTQYFGPGTRLTVL.

The chain combines TRBV7-8 with TRBJ2-1; the match to TRBD2 covers 9 bases. With V trimmed by 7 bases and J by 3 bases, 4 bases remained unmatched. CDR1 is SGHVS and CDR2 is FQNEAQ in the germline V gene. The CDR3 is 14 amino acids. The CDR3 reads CASMPSGDYNEQFF. CDR3 DNA: TGTGCCAGCATGCCTAGCGGGGACTACAATGAGCAGTTCTTC.

V gene TRBV6-5 combines with J gene TRBJ1-6, with a possible D match to TRBD1 (5 bases). The V end was cut by 4 bases, the J end by 4 bases, with 11 bases between. Per germline, CDR1 MNHEY and CDR2 SVGAGI. The CDR3 has 15 residues. The CDR3 nucleotides read TGTGCCAGCAGTTTCGACAGACTTTATAATTCACCCCTCCACTTT. Protein: CASSFDRLYNSPLHF.

In DNA form, the CDR3 reads TGTGCCAGCGGGGGGTTTAGCACAGATACGCAGTATTTT. Translating it yields CASGGFSTDTQYF. The chain joins TRBV6-6 to TRBJ2-3; tentatively, D is TRBD2 (6 bases). CDR1 is MNHNY and CDR2 is SVGAGI in the germline V gene (reference sequence). This CDR3 region has 13 residues. V dropped 8 bases and J dropped 0 bases, with 9 bases sitting between them.

The chain recombines TRBV30 with TRBJ2-3, with D possibly being TRBD2 (6 bases). Between the trimmed V and J ends, which lost 8 bases and 2 bases, there was a span of 23 bases. Germline V gives CDR1 GTSNPN, CDR2 SVGIG (reference sequence). The CDR3 sequence is 16 residues long. The CDR3 region has the DNA TGTGCCGGCCGGGCGGGGCCTAGATCTGCCACAGATACGCAGTATTTT. It encodes CAGRAGPRSATDTQYF.

The chain combines TRBV7-6 with TRBJ2-1, with 10 nucleotides matching TRBD1. J was trimmed by 0 bases and V by 3 bases; bases with no gene match: 8. This CDR3 has 18 residues. CDR1 is SGHVS and CDR2 is FNYEAQ in the germline V gene. The CDR3 DNA sequence: TGTGCCAGCAGCTTGGGGACAGGGGCCCTTAGCTCCTACAATGAGCAGTTCTTC. It translates to CASSLGTGALSSYNEQFF. The whole variable domain, filled in from reference TRBV7-6 and TRBJ2-1, reads GAGVSQSPRYKVTKRGQDVALRCDPISGHVSLYWYRQALGQGPEFLTYFNYEAQQDKSGLPNDRFSAERPEGSISTLTIQRTEQRDSAMYRCASSLGTGALSSYNEQFFGPGTRLTVL.

CDR3 nucleotides: TGTGCCAGCAGCAAAGTTGGGACAGGGGGCCACCTGTGCCTCCACTTT. Its translation is CASSKVGTGGHLCLHF. This chain joins TRBV21-1 and TRBJ1-6; the table assigns TRBD1, which was not confirmed against the DNA. TRBV21-1 has pseudogene status. The CDR3 spans 16 residues.

V and J are TRBV7-2 and TRBJ2-3; TRBD2 aligns across 7 bases. V shed 1 base and J 1 base; nucleotides not matched to a gene: 2. The CDR3 contains 15 residues. Germline CDR1 reads SGHTA; CDR2 reads FQGNSA. The CDR3 reads CASSLGLAGTDTQYF. The CDR3 nucleotides are TGTGCCAGCAGCTTAGGGCTAGCGGGCACAGATACGCAGTATTTT.

The rearrangement links TRBV2 to TRBJ1-1, with 9 bases matching TRBD1. CDR3 length equals 15 residues. The germline V gene encodes CDR1 SNHLY and CDR2 FYNNEI. V gave up 3 bases and J gave up 1 base; unmatched junction bases: 3. The CDR3 DNA sequence: TGTGCCAGCAGTGAGACGACAGGGGGGAACACTGAAGCTTTCTTT. It yields the protein CASSETTGGNTEAFF.

This clone has a handful of counts. J is TRBJ2-3 and V is TRBV5-1; TRBD2 matches at 11 bases. V gave up 4 bases and J gave up 1 base; unmatched junction bases: 5. Germline V gene data show CDR1 as SGHRS and CDR2 as YFSETQ. This CDR3 spans 16 amino acids. The CDR3 DNA reads as TGCGCCAGCAGCCCCGGGACTAGCGGCCGCACAGATACGCAGTATTTT. Protein: CASSPGTSGRTDTQYF.

This sequence joins TRBV28 and TRBJ1-2, with D possibly matching TRBD1 (6 bases). V was pared by 6 bases and J by 6 bases, with 20 bases between. From germline, CDR1 is MDHEN and CDR2 SYDVKM. The CDR3 is 15 amino acids. The CDR3 DNA reads TGTGCCAGCAGGTGGGGGGGCAGGAAGGAACATGGCTACACCTTC. This translates into CASRWGGRKEHGYTF.

V gene TRBV4-2 combines with J gene TRBJ1-1; tentatively, D is TRBD1 (5 bases). Trimming took off 1 base at V and 7 bases at J, with 7 bases between the two ends. The CDR3 contains 12 residues. Germline V gene lookup returns CDR1 LGHNA and CDR2 YNFKEQ. This CDR3 is CASSQGQIEAFF. The CDR3 DNA reads TGTGCCAGCAGCCAAGGACAGATTGAAGCTTTCTTT.

This clone has just one count. The rearrangement uses TRBV7-9 and TRBJ1-2, with 9 positions matching TRBD1. Germline trimming cut 1 base from V and 3 bases from J; bases unmatched to any gene: 6. The CDR3 is 16 residues long. The V gene's germline CDR1 is SEHNR and CDR2 FQNEAQ (reference sequence). The CDR3 region has the DNA TGTGCCAGCAGCTTAGATCTGGGACAGGGATACTATGGCTACACCTTC. Translated, it gives CASSLDLGQGYYGYTF.

The rearrangement joins TRBV7-2 to TRBJ2-1; 9 bases map to TRBD1. The CDR3 sequence is 16 residues long. Germline V gene data show CDR1 as SGHTA and CDR2 as FQGNSA. After removal of 1 base from V and 2 bases from J, the junction contained 3 bases not matched to a gene. In DNA form, the CDR3 reads TGTGCCAGCAGCTTAGATGGGACAGGGCCCTACAATGAGCAGTTCTTC. Its translation is CASSLDGTGPYNEQFF.

In DNA, the CDR3 is TGTGCCGTTCAGTCACAGGGTTACGAGCAGTACTTC. Its translation: CAVQSQGYEQYF. The chain recombines TRBV2 with TRBJ2-7, with a tentative D call TRBD1 (6 bases). The V end lost 11 bases, the J end lost 4 bases, and 15 bases lay between the germline ends. Germline CDR1 is SNHLY and CDR2 is FYNNEI. The CDR3 runs 12 residues.